Listed here are 4 T cell receptor beta chains from one sample, sequenced in a study of blood T cell repertoires in COVID-19. The data were produced by immunoSEQ multiplex PCR, yet TCRdb's version contains in-frame clones alone and is incomplete. The sample shows 250,000 to 350,000 clones, 88% of them seen only once. The specimen sequenced was PBMCs or T cells enriched from blood (not recorded which). The origin of the receptors is a woman aged 60-75 years in a cohort exposed to, infected with or recovered from COVID-19 (not recorded which).

The chain joins TRBV28 to TRBJ1-1, with 12 bases lining up with TRBD1. The length of the CDR3 is 16 residues. Looked up from germline, CDR1 is MDHEN and CDR2 is SYDVKM. V lost 5 bases and J lost 10; bases outside the gene matches: 14. Here the CDR3 reads CASSPYYRDRGLGAFF. CDR3 nucleotides: TGTGCCAGCAGTCCCTACTACCGGGACAGGGGGCTCGGAGCTTTCTTT.

J is TRBJ1-4 and V is TRBV28, with 10 bases that match TRBD1. Per germline, CDR1 MDHEN and CDR2 SYDVKM. J lost 4 bases, V lost 4 bases, and 3 bases had no gene match. The CDR3 consists of 15 residues. CDR3 region: CASSSRTGGNEKLFF. The DNA of the CDR3 is TGTGCCAGCAGTTCCCGGACAGGGGGTAATGAAAAACTGTTTTTT.

The chain links TRBV19 to TRBJ2-1; 13 positions match TRBD2. Germline V gives CDR1 LNHDA, CDR2 SQIVND (reference sequence). Unmatched junction bases numbered 8, after V lost 0 bases and J lost 9 bases. The CDR3 has 17 amino acids. In DNA, the CDR3 is TGTGCCAGTAGTATAGATCAGAGGACTAGCGGGAGCGGTGAGCAGTTCTTC. As protein: CASSIDQRTSGSGEQFF.

This chain connects TRBV7-2 to TRBJ2-1, with 7 bases fitting TRBD2. CDR1 and CDR2 from the germline V gene are SGHTA and FQGNSA. Trimming cost V 7 bases and J 3 bases; bases outside gene matches: 9. There are 15 residues in the CDR3. Here the CDR3 reads CASTESGNIYNEQFF. DNA of the CDR3: TGTGCCAGCACCGAAAGCGGGAATATCTACAATGAGCAGTTCTTC.